These 14 T cell receptor beta chains share one sample of origin, sequenced in a study of T cells in Graves' hyperthyroidism and ophthalmopathy. RNA transcripts yielded amplified TCR beta CDR3 regions. First-round RT-PCR of the TCR CDR3 relied on the HTBI primer set. From the multiplex PCR reads, TCRdb called clonotypes with MiXCR, one entry per CDR3 protein. The sample includes over 150,000 distinct CDR3 sequences, about a sixth seen only once; the top ten take roughly 29%. Sequenced input: blood. These receptors came from a woman aged 45-60 years with Graves' hyperthyroidism.

At least ten counts were recorded for this clonotype. This rearrangement joins TRBV11-2 to TRBJ1-6; no reliable D call. Germline V lookup: CDR1 SGHAT, CDR2 FQNNGV. V was cut by 1 base and J by 10 bases, with 2 bases left in between. The CDR3 is 11 amino acids. The CDR3 region has the DNA TGTGCCAGCAGCTTAGGCTCACCCCTCCACTTT. It translates to CASSLGSPLHF.

This clonotype was recorded many times. CDR3 amino acids: CASSGTVSYNEQFF. In DNA form, the CDR3 reads TGTGCCAGTAGTGGGACGGTCTCCTACAATGAGCAGTTCTTC. The chain is built from TRBV19 and TRBJ2-1; D may match TRBD1 or TRBD2 (5 bases each). The V and J ends lost 5 bases and 0 bases respectively, with 8 bases between them. Germline loops: CDR1 LNHDA, CDR2 SQIVND (reference sequence). The CDR3 consists of 14 residues.

This clonotype was recorded many times. The chain links TRBV7-2 to TRBJ1-2, with D maybe TRBD1 (6 bases). Germline V gives CDR1 SGHTA, CDR2 FQGNSA. CDR3 size: 16 residues. V was pared by 2 bases and J by 8 bases, with 21 bases between. CDR3 nucleotides: TGTGCCAGCAGCTTAAGCACAGGGCTCCAGCAGGGGGGCTACACCTTC. This sequence encodes CASSLSTGLQQGGYTF.

This clonotype was observed many times. This chain connects TRBV11-2 to TRBJ1-2; the match to TRBD1 covers 7 bases. The CDR3 spans 15 residues. V was pared by 0 bases and J by 3 bases, with 4 bases of the junction left unmatched. Germline CDR1 reads SGHAT; CDR2 reads FQNNGV. The CDR3, as DNA: TGTGCCAGCAGCTTAGATCGACAGGGATACTATGGCTACACCTTC. Its translation is CASSLDRQGYYGYTF.

This clonotype has at least ten counts. The chain joins TRBV27 to TRBJ2-1; D not resolved. The V end lost 2 bases, the J end lost 7 bases, and 9 bases lay between the germline ends. The CDR3 has 13 residues. Germline assignment: CDR1 MNHEY and CDR2 SMNVEV (reference sequence). CDR3 bases: TGTGCCAGCAGTTTAAACGGAAGGAATGAGCAGTTCTTC. It codes for CASSLNGRNEQFF.

This clonotype was seen ten or more times. The rearrangement joins TRBV27 to TRBJ2-7; no reliable D call. The CDR3 sequence is 13 residues long. V dropped 5 bases and J dropped 3 bases, with 11 bases sitting between them. Germline V gene sequence: CDR1 MNHEY, CDR2 SMNVEV (reference sequence). The DNA for the CDR3 is TGTGCCAGCAGTACCCCCGCAGGCTACGAGCAGTACTTC. This sequence encodes CASSTPAGYEQYF.

The chain couples TRBV19 to TRBJ1-3; tentatively, D is TRBD1 (5 bases). The V end was cut by 5 bases, the J end by 0 bases, with 17 bases between. The V gene's germline CDR1 is LNHDA and CDR2 SQIVND (reference sequence). The CDR3 spans 17 residues. The CDR3 nucleotides read TGTGCCAGTAGTCTCAGACCCAAGACAGCCTCTGGAAACACCATATATTTT. Translated: CASSLRPKTASGNTIYF.

This clonotype has at least ten counts. The chain combines TRBV7-3 with TRBJ2-1; D perhaps matches TRBD2 (6 bases). Trimming shortened V by 5 bases and J by 0 bases, and 11 bases separated the two germline ends. The CDR3 spans 15 residues. The germline gives CDR1 SGHTA, CDR2 FQGTGA. The CDR3 region has the DNA TGTGCCAGCAGCCCTGGACTAAGCTCCTACAATGAGCAGTTCTTC. It is translated as CASSPGLSSYNEQFF. The whole variable domain, remainder taken from reference TRBV7-3 and TRBJ2-1, is GAGVSQTPSNKVTEKGKYVELRCDPISGHTALYWYRQSLGQGPEFLIYFQGTGAADDSGLPNDRFFAVRPEGSVSTLKIQRTERGDSAVYLCASSPGLSSYNEQFFGPGTRLTVL.

This clonotype was counted many times. The gene calls are TRBV19 and TRBJ1-5, with D perhaps TRBD1 (6 bases). Trimming cost V 5 bases and J 2 bases, with 16 bases left between them. CDR3 length: 16 amino acids. Germline CDR1 reads LNHDA; CDR2 reads SQIVND (reference sequence). CDR3 nucleotides: TGTGCCAGTAGTTTTACCGGGACAAACCGCAATCAGCCCCAGCATTTT. Translating it yields CASSFTGTNRNQPQHF.

This clonotype appeared many times. J is TRBJ2-2 and V is TRBV18; tentative D call: TRBD1 (5 bases). Germline V lookup: CDR1 KGHSH, CDR2 LQKENI. V was trimmed by 0 bases and J by 5 bases, leaving 13 bases between them. The CDR3 covers 16 residues. For the CDR3, the DNA is TGTGCCAGCTCACCACCAGCAGGGTCGTTGACCGGGGAGCTGTTTTTT. This translates into CASSPPAGSLTGELFF. Variable domain in full (rest from reference TRBV18 and TRBJ2-2): NAGVMQNPRHLVRRRGQEARLRCSPMKGHSHVYWYRQLPEEGLKFMVYLQKENIIDESGMPKERFSAEFPKEGPSILRIQQVVRGDSAAYFCASSPPAGSLTGELFFGEGSRLTVL.

Ten or more counts support this clonotype. The chain uses TRBV6-6 and TRBJ1-5; D is unclear. Looked up from germline, CDR1 is MNHNY and CDR2 is SVGAGI (reference sequence). V dropped 0 bases and J dropped 9 bases, with 9 bases sitting between them. The CDR3 is 13 amino acids. CDR3 amino acids: CASSYSAVGPQHF. In nucleotides, the CDR3 is TGTGCCAGCAGTTACTCGGCCGTAGGGCCCCAGCATTTT.

This clonotype was detected many times. The chain is built from TRBV7-2 and TRBJ2-1; D unclear. With 5 bases removed from V and 5 bases from J, the gap between germline ends came to 22 bases. Germline loops: CDR1 SGHTA, CDR2 FQGNSA. The CDR3 is 17 residues long. The CDR3 loop reads CASSHRTDVGFHNEQFF. Here the CDR3 DNA reads TGTGCCAGCAGCCACCGGACCGACGTGGGATTCCACAATGAGCAGTTCTTC.

The V and J genes are TRBV6-2 or TRBV6-3 and TRBJ1-1; TRBD1 aligns across 8 bases. V lost 2 bases to trimming and J lost 1 base; unmatched junction nucleotides: 3. The CDR3 runs 15 residues. In germline, CDR1 is MNHEY, CDR2 SVGEGT. The CDR3, as DNA: TGTGCCAGCAGTTACGGACAGGGCCCGAACACTGAAGCTTTCTTT. Its translation is CASSYGQGPNTEAFF.

This clonotype was seen many times. V usage is TRBV3-1 and J usage is TRBJ1-1; D not certain. Trimming took 1 base from V and 1 from J, leaving 7 bases between them. CDR3 length equals 14 residues. Germline CDR1 is LGHDT and CDR2 is YNNKEL (reference sequence). CDR3 region: CASSQGRRNTEAFF. Written as DNA, the CDR3 is TGTGCCAGCAGCCAAGGCCGAAGGAACACTGAAGCTTTCTTT.